This T cell receptor (beta chain) was captured by sequencing in a study of blood T cell repertoires in COVID-19. As for the study in general: Samples of COVID-19 (acute and convalescent) were obtained from the United States, Italy and Spain.

Sequencing used immunoSEQ multiplex PCR; TCRdb keeps in-frame clones, though not all of them. The repertoire includes approximately 490,000 clones, about 85% of them detected once, and roughly 8% sits in the top ten. Enrollees, about 18 to 95 years old, lived in about two dozen US areas. Assignment of participants to cohorts was predicated upon participant-reported clinical history. Donors of Cohort 3 who recovered were those that had two negative PCRs, clearance, or symptom resolution. CDR1 is MNHNS, CDR2 SASEGT, per germline. With 4 bases clipped from V and 5 bases from J, the junction kept 7 bases outside the gene matches. The CDR3 is made up of 16 amino acids.

The sample was PBMCs or T cells enriched from blood (not recorded which). The sequence was obtained from an older woman who had recovered from COVID-19. The rearrangement uses TRBV6-1 and TRBJ2-2; TRBD1 matches 10 bases. The DNA for the CDR3 is TGTGCCAGCAGTGCAATTGACAGGGGGCGGACCGGGGAGCTGTTTTTT. This encodes CASSAIDRGRTGELFF.